This entry describes one T cell receptor beta chain. The antigen is undetermined. This CDR3 is 15 amino acids long. Looked up from germline, CDR1 is SGDLS and CDR2 is YYNGEE. Losses at the gene ends were 0 bases for V and 4 bases for J; bases not matched to a gene: 3. Sequenced by immunoSEQ multiplex PCR; TCRdb stores in-frame clones only, minus some. Of tens of thousands of clones listed, approximately 84% were seen once; the top ten hold around 30%. Time point defined: week 47, end of study. In the vaccine, a single dose held 300 ug of the mutant IDH1 20-mer peptide, along with topical imiquimod. Those who donated had recent WHO grade 3 or 4 IDH1-mutant, ATRX-lost astrocytomas. This record comes from a study of a mutant IDH1 vaccine in newly diagnosed glioma. Study-level information: Vaccines were first given 4-6 weeks after radiotherapy alone, or with temozolomide cycles. Visit timing is recorded as week 35 for V12 and week 47 for V13.

The rearrangement uses TRBV9 and TRBJ2-1; 8 positions match TRBD1. The sequencing here drew on PBMCs, taken from a glioma patient whose treatment included an IDH1 peptide vaccine. The sequence was collected from a man aged 30 to 39 with glioma. CDR3 sequence (DNA): TGTGCCAGCAGCGTAGGGGACAGGAAATACAATGAGCAGTTCTTC. Amino acid sequence: CASSVGDRKYNEQFF.